This is a list of T cell receptor beta chains from one sample in a study of T-cell reconstitution after alpha-beta-depleted transplantation in children. TCRdb used MiXCR to reprocess the PCR reads, holding one entry per CDR3 protein. The sample lists 70,000 to 95,000 distinct CDR3 sequences; 15% to 20% were seen once. The input for sequencing was PBMCs, mostly from graft donor cells, taken 360 days after TCRalphabeta/CD19-depleted stem cell transplant. The receptors here all came from a male patient between 2 and 15 years old who had a stem cell transplant for acute lymphoblastic leukemia, so the T cells may come from the graft donor. Both conserved end residues are part of each CDR3. D genes are given only for firm matches. The size field is filled for only some rows; it gives once, few, many or a size class.

J gene: TRBJ2-2
clone size: few
V gene: TRBV7-9
D gene: TRBD2
CDR3 protein: CASSSPAGATGELFF
CDR3 DNA: TGTGCCAGCAGCTCACCAGCGGGAGCCACCGGGGAGCTGTTTTTT

J gene: TRBJ1-1
clone size: few
V gene: TRBV7-6
D gene: .
CDR3 protein: CASSLVPPGTHTEAFF
CDR3 DNA: TGTGCCAGCAGCTTAGTCCCCCCCGGGACGCACACTGAAGCTTTCTTT

J gene: TRBJ1-2
clone size: few
V gene: TRBV10-3
D gene: .
CDR3 protein: CAIKDNFYGYTF
CDR3 DNA: TGTGCCATCAAAGACAACTTCTATGGCTACACCTTC

J gene: TRBJ2-7
clone size: .
V gene: TRBV6-1
D gene: TRBD2
CDR3 protein: CASRSGAPMREQYF
CDR3 DNA: TGTGCCAGCCGGAGCGGGGCCCCGATGCGGGAGCAGTACTTC

J gene: TRBJ2-3
clone size: .
V gene: TRBV7-9
D gene: .
CDR3 protein: CASSFGPPDTQYF
CDR3 DNA: TGTGCCAGCAGCTTTGGACCCCCAGATACGCAGTATTTT

J gene: TRBJ2-7
clone size: .
V gene: TRBV5-1
D gene: .
CDR3 protein: CASSSQRQRSYEQYF
CDR3 DNA: TGCGCCAGCAGCTCACAGCGGCAGAGGAGTTACGAGCAGTACTTC

J gene: TRBJ2-1
clone size: .
V gene: TRBV20-1
D gene: TRBD2
CDR3 protein: CSARSSGRGYEQFF
CDR3 DNA: TGCAGTGCTAGGTCTAGCGGGAGAGGCTATGAGCAGTTCTTC

J gene: TRBJ2-1
clone size: .
V gene: TRBV20-1
D gene: TRBD2
CDR3 protein: CSAAGLVYEQFF
CDR3 DNA: TGCAGTGCAGCGGGACTAGTTTATGAGCAGTTCTTC

J gene: TRBJ2-7
clone size: many
V gene: TRBV12-3/TRBV12-4
D gene: TRBD1
CDR3 protein: CASSLGNRGVYEQYF
CDR3 DNA: TGTGCCAGCAGTTTAGGAAACAGGGGCGTGTACGAGCAGTACTTC

J gene: TRBJ2-7
clone size: .
V gene: TRBV5-5
D gene: .
CDR3 protein: CASSNKGGRSYEQYF
CDR3 DNA: TGTGCCAGCAGCAATAAGGGGGGACGCTCCTACGAGCAGTACTTC

J gene: TRBJ2-1
clone size: few
V gene: TRBV27
D gene: TRBD1
CDR3 protein: CATATGQGGNEQFF
CDR3 DNA: TGTGCCACCGCGACGGGACAGGGGGGCAATGAGCAGTTCTTC

J gene: TRBJ2-7
clone size: .
V gene: TRBV6-5
D gene: .
CDR3 protein: CASSYPAGSSYEQYF
CDR3 DNA: TGTGCCAGCAGTTACCCCGCAGGGAGCTCCTACGAGCAGTACTTC

J gene: TRBJ2-1
clone size: few
V gene: TRBV19
D gene: TRBD2
CDR3 protein: CASSITSGLYNEQFF
CDR3 DNA: TGTGCCAGTAGTATAACTAGCGGCCTCTACAATGAGCAGTTCTTC

J gene: TRBJ2-3
clone size: .
V gene: TRBV24-1
D gene: TRBD2
CDR3 protein: CATSPGGSTDTQYF
CDR3 DNA: TGTGCCACCAGTCCGGGAGGGAGTACAGATACGCAGTATTTT

J gene: TRBJ2-1
clone size: few
V gene: TRBV7-9
D gene: .
CDR3 protein: CASSPQRAPYNEQFF
CDR3 DNA: TGTGCCAGCAGCCCCCAGCGGGCCCCCTACAATGAGCAGTTCTTC

J gene: TRBJ2-7
clone size: .
V gene: TRBV7-8
D gene: TRBD2
CDR3 protein: CASSFTGTSGTHF
CDR3 DNA: TGTGCCAGCAGCTTTACCGGGACTAGCGGGACTCACTTC

J gene: TRBJ2-5
clone size: few
V gene: TRBV7-6
D gene: .
CDR3 protein: CASSPALGDRETQYF
CDR3 DNA: TGTGCCAGCAGCCCGGCCTTGGGGGACCGCGAGACCCAGTACTTC

J gene: TRBJ1-2
clone size: few
V gene: TRBV7-9
D gene: .
CDR3 protein: CASSPGPHYGYTF
CDR3 DNA: TGTGCCAGCAGCCCAGGCCCACACTATGGCTACACCTTC

J gene: TRBJ2-7
clone size: .
V gene: TRBV7-2
D gene: .
CDR3 protein: CASSFGRAEQYF
CDR3 DNA: TGTGCCAGCAGCTTCGGTCGGGCCGAGCAGTACTTC

J gene: TRBJ2-5
clone size: few
V gene: TRBV21-1
D gene: .
CDR3 protein: CASSKAGTGRFLAGQETQYF
CDR3 DNA: TGTGCCAGCAGCAAAGCTGGGACAGGGAGATTTCTAGCGGGCCAAGAGACCCAGTACTTC

J gene: TRBJ2-1
clone size: few
V gene: TRBV5-1
D gene: .
CDR3 protein: CASSQGTHNEQFF
CDR3 DNA: TGCGCCAGCAGCCAGGGGACTCACAATGAGCAGTTCTTC

J gene: TRBJ1-4
clone size: few
V gene: TRBV6-5
D gene: TRBD1
CDR3 protein: CASSYSAGGLTNEKLFF
CDR3 DNA: TGTGCCAGCAGTTACTCCGCAGGGGGCCTAACTAATGAAAAACTGTTTTTT

J gene: TRBJ2-5
clone size: .
V gene: TRBV5-1
D gene: .
CDR3 protein: CASSRGIQETQYF
CDR3 DNA: TGCGCCAGCAGCCGCGGGATCCAAGAGACCCAGTACTTC

J gene: TRBJ1-4
clone size: .
V gene: TRBV20-1
D gene: TRBD1
CDR3 protein: CSARPQGALDEKLFF
CDR3 DNA: TGCAGTGCTAGACCACAGGGGGCGCTTGATGAAAAACTGTTTTTT

J gene: TRBJ2-3
clone size: .
V gene: TRBV13
D gene: .
CDR3 protein: CASSLEVDTQYF
CDR3 DNA: TGTGCCAGCAGCTTGGAGGTAGATACGCAGTATTTT

J gene: TRBJ2-2
clone size: .
V gene: TRBV9
D gene: TRBD2
CDR3 protein: CASSVGLAGANTGELFF
CDR3 DNA: TGTGCCAGCAGCGTAGGGCTAGCGGGAGCGAACACCGGGGAGCTGTTTTTT

J gene: TRBJ2-7
clone size: .
V gene: TRBV12-3/TRBV12-4
D gene: .
CDR3 protein: CASRSGAQYEQYF
CDR3 DNA: TGTGCCAGCAGATCAGGGGCGCAGTACGAGCAGTACTTC

J gene: TRBJ2-7
clone size: few
V gene: TRBV4-1
D gene: TRBD2
CDR3 protein: CASSQIAGGPLPLPYEQYF
CDR3 DNA: TGCGCCAGCAGCCAAATAGCGGGAGGGCCGCTGCCCTTACCCTACGAGCAGTACTTC

J gene: TRBJ2-1
clone size: many
V gene: TRBV7-2
D gene: .
CDR3 protein: CASSPMNEQFF
CDR3 DNA: TGTGCCAGCAGCCCGATGAATGAGCAGTTCTTC

J gene: TRBJ2-1
clone size: many
V gene: TRBV7-9
D gene: .
CDR3 protein: CASSLAWGRGYNEQFF
CDR3 DNA: TGTGCCAGCAGCTTAGCGTGGGGGCGGGGGTACAATGAGCAGTTCTTC

J gene: TRBJ2-5
clone size: .
V gene: TRBV5-1
D gene: .
CDR3 protein: CASRFQGGETQYF
CDR3 DNA: TGCGCCAGCAGATTCCAGGGTGGAGAGACCCAGTACTTC

J gene: TRBJ2-3
clone size: few
V gene: TRBV3-1
D gene: TRBD2
CDR3 protein: CASSQEGLADTDTQYF
CDR3 DNA: TGTGCCAGCAGCCAAGAGGGGCTAGCGGACACAGATACGCAGTATTTT

J gene: TRBJ2-7
clone size: .
V gene: TRBV5-1
D gene: .
CDR3 protein: CASSLGGPYEQYF
CDR3 DNA: TGCGCCAGCAGCTTGGGAGGCCCCTACGAGCAGTACTTC

J gene: TRBJ2-1
clone size: .
V gene: TRBV6-5
D gene: .
CDR3 protein: CASSYGPRLGRHNEQFF
CDR3 DNA: TGTGCCAGCAGTTATGGCCCCCGTTTGGGGAGACACAATGAGCAGTTCTTC

J gene: TRBJ2-7
clone size: .
V gene: TRBV6-5
D gene: .
CDR3 protein: CASSYGVGQYEQYF
CDR3 DNA: TGTGCCAGCAGTTACGGAGTCGGACAATACGAGCAGTACTTC

J gene: TRBJ2-1
clone size: few
V gene: TRBV12-3/TRBV12-4
D gene: .
CDR3 protein: CASSRRVGYNEQFF
CDR3 DNA: TGTGCCAGCAGCCGACGGGTGGGATACAATGAGCAGTTCTTC

J gene: TRBJ2-4
clone size: many
V gene: TRBV21-1
D gene: .
CDR3 protein: CASSKTGGAGDKNIQYF
CDR3 DNA: TGTGCCAGCAGCAAAACAGGGGGGGCGGGAGACAAAAACATTCAGTACTTC

J gene: TRBJ2-7
clone size: .
V gene: TRBV7-9
D gene: .
CDR3 protein: CASIPRGIDEQYF
CDR3 DNA: TGTGCCAGCATCCCCCGAGGAATCGACGAGCAGTACTTC

J gene: TRBJ2-7
clone size: many
V gene: TRBV7-6
D gene: .
CDR3 protein: CASSSKSGNKTYEQYF
CDR3 DNA: TGTGCCAGCAGCTCCAAATCAGGGAATAAAACCTACGAGCAGTACTTC

J gene: TRBJ1-1
clone size: .
V gene: TRBV28
D gene: TRBD1
CDR3 protein: CASSWGTENTEAFF
CDR3 DNA: TGTGCCAGCAGTTGGGGGACAGAGAACACTGAAGCTTTCTTT

J gene: TRBJ2-1
clone size: .
V gene: TRBV12-3/TRBV12-4
D gene: TRBD2
CDR3 protein: CASSFGGGQYNEQFF
CDR3 DNA: TGTGCCAGCAGTTTCGGGGGAGGGCAGTACAATGAGCAGTTCTTC

J gene: TRBJ2-1
clone size: few
V gene: TRBV4-1
D gene: .
CDR3 protein: CASRFLVAGDNEQFF
CDR3 DNA: TGCGCCAGCAGATTCCTAGTAGCTGGAGACAATGAGCAGTTCTTC

J gene: TRBJ1-5
clone size: few
V gene: TRBV20-1
D gene: .
CDR3 protein: CSARVAGGKDQPQHF
CDR3 DNA: TGCAGTGCTAGGGTGGCGGGGGGGAAGGATCAGCCCCAGCATTTT

J gene: TRBJ1-2
clone size: .
V gene: TRBV29-1
D gene: TRBD1
CDR3 protein: CSVAPLTGGRANYGYTF
CDR3 DNA: TGCAGCGTTGCCCCCTTGACAGGGGGCCGAGCTAACTATGGCTACACCTTC

J gene: TRBJ2-2
clone size: .
V gene: TRBV7-6
D gene: .
CDR3 protein: CASTKYPTDNTGELFF
CDR3 DNA: TGTGCCAGCACCAAATACCCCACAGATAACACCGGGGAGCTGTTTTTT

J gene: TRBJ2-1
clone size: .
V gene: TRBV5-6
D gene: TRBD2
CDR3 protein: CASTGRGTRAYNEQFF
CDR3 DNA: TGTGCCAGCACCGGGCGGGGGACCCGCGCCTACAATGAGCAGTTCTTC

J gene: TRBJ2-3
clone size: .
V gene: TRBV20-1
D gene: TRBD2
CDR3 protein: CSAGTSGRDTQYF
CDR3 DNA: TGCAGTGCTGGGACTAGCGGGAGGGATACGCAGTATTTT

J gene: TRBJ2-7
clone size: many
V gene: TRBV3-1
D gene: .
CDR3 protein: CASSRGPYEQYF
CDR3 DNA: TGTGCCAGCAGTAGAGGCCCCTACGAGCAGTACTTC

J gene: TRBJ2-1
clone size: .
V gene: TRBV20-1
D gene: TRBD2
CDR3 protein: CSANKRETPYNEQFF
CDR3 DNA: TGCAGTGCTAATAAGCGGGAGACGCCCTACAATGAGCAGTTCTTC

J gene: TRBJ2-5
clone size: .
V gene: TRBV4-1
D gene: .
CDR3 protein: CASSQEVLRETQYF
CDR3 DNA: TGCGCCAGCAGCCAAGAAGTACTACGGGAGACCCAGTACTTC

J gene: TRBJ2-7
clone size: .
V gene: TRBV5-1
D gene: TRBD1
CDR3 protein: CASSASSGQGLVGPRGAYEQYF
CDR3 DNA: TGCGCCAGCAGCGCTAGTTCGGGACAGGGGCTAGTAGGACCCCGTGGCGCCTACGAGCAGTACTTC

J gene: TRBJ2-3
clone size: .
V gene: TRBV20-1
D gene: TRBD1
CDR3 protein: CSAPDRGRYTQYF
CDR3 DNA: TGCAGTGCTCCGGACAGGGGGCGTTATACGCAGTATTTT

J gene: TRBJ2-5
clone size: .
V gene: TRBV7-9
D gene: .
CDR3 protein: CASSLVGGRFQETQYF
CDR3 DNA: TGTGCCAGCAGCTTAGTAGGTGGAAGGTTCCAAGAGACCCAGTACTTC

J gene: TRBJ2-7
clone size: few
V gene: TRBV5-1
D gene: TRBD1
CDR3 protein: CASSPTTGLYEQYF
CDR3 DNA: TGCGCCAGCAGCCCCACGACAGGGTTGTACGAGCAGTACTTC

J gene: TRBJ2-1
clone size: few
V gene: TRBV20-1
D gene: .
CDR3 protein: CSATQGYNEQFF
CDR3 DNA: TGCAGTGCTACACAGGGCTACAATGAGCAGTTCTTC

J gene: TRBJ2-7
clone size: few
V gene: TRBV5-1
D gene: .
CDR3 protein: CASSLDPTNSYEQYF
CDR3 DNA: TGCGCCAGCAGCTTGGATCCGACTAACTCCTACGAGCAGTACTTC

J gene: TRBJ2-2
clone size: .
V gene: TRBV15
D gene: .
CDR3 protein: CATSSGVWGRNTGELFF
CDR3 DNA: TGTGCCACCAGCAGTGGGGTTTGGGGGAGGAACACCGGGGAGCTGTTTTTT